The 26 T cell receptor beta chains below come from one sample, sequenced in a study of blood T cell repertoires in COVID-19. TCRdb keeps only in-frame clones here, not all; method: immunoSEQ multiplex PCR. This sample yields a few hundred thousand clones, of which less than 90% are seen a single time; 1.5% belongs to the top ten. The sample comprised peripheral blood. Receptor source: a woman aged 40-49 years who had recovered from COVID-19.

Comment on this clone: Other nucleotide sequences from this sample produce the same CDR3. This rearrangement joins TRBV6-5 to TRBJ1-5; D might be TRBD1 (6 bases). Germline V gene data show CDR1 as MNHEY and CDR2 as SVGAGI. This CDR3 has 15 residues. Trimming pared 6 bases from V and 0 bases from J, leaving 12 bases between. CDR3 amino acids: CASRPGQYSNQPQHF. In DNA form, the CDR3 reads TGTGCCAGCAGACCTGGACAGTATAGCAATCAGCCCCAGCATTTT.

Only a few counts were recorded for this clone. The J gene is TRBJ1-5, the V gene TRBV28; D gene unclear. This CDR3 has 16 residues. Germline V gene data show CDR1 as MDHEN and CDR2 as SYDVKM. Trimming stripped 3 bases from V and 5 bases from J, with 17 bases between. CDR3 DNA sequence: TGTGCCAGCAGTTTTAGAAGTTATAGATCCTATCAGCCCCAGCATTTT. This gives the protein CASSFRSYRSYQPQHF.

The J gene is TRBJ2-7, the V gene TRBV28; D is perhaps TRBD1 (5 bases). Germline CDR1 is MDHEN and CDR2 is SYDVKM. The CDR3 has 14 residues. V dropped 6 bases and J dropped 3 bases, with 15 bases sitting between them. CDR3 nucleotide sequence: TGTGCCAGCAGCCGACCTCCGACAGACTACGAGCAGTACTTC. This codes for CASSRPPTDYEQYF.

V usage is TRBV27 and J usage is TRBJ1-3; tentatively, D is TRBD1 (5 bases). Trimming removed 2 bases at V and 8 bases at J, with 16 bases between. This CDR3 comprises 15 residues. CDR1 is MNHEY and CDR2 is SMNVEV in the germline V gene (reference sequence). The CDR3: CASSLRGRSGDTIYF. CDR3 nucleotide sequence: TGTGCCAGCAGTTTAAGGGGTCGGTCGGGAGACACCATATATTTT.

V gene TRBV4-1 combines with J gene TRBJ2-6; D is undetermined. Germline V CDR1 and CDR2: MGHRA, YSYEKL. CDR3 length equals 17 residues. V lost 5 bases and J 0 bases, leaving 14 bases between the germline ends. CDR3 residues: CASSSRGGNSGANVLTF. CDR3 DNA sequence: TGCGCCAGCAGCTCCCGTGGCGGCAACTCTGGGGCCAACGTCCTGACTTTC.

The V call is TRBV19, the J call TRBJ2-1; tentative D call: TRBD1 (6 bases). Looked up from germline, CDR1 is LNHDA and CDR2 is SQIVND (reference sequence). V lost 4 bases to trimming and J lost 7 bases, with 8 bases between them. This CDR3 has 12 residues. The CDR3 DNA reads as TGTGCCAGTAGTACCAGGGGTAATGAGCAGTTCTTC. The encoded protein is CASSTRGNEQFF.

Of note for this clone: Other DNA sequences in this specimen translate into the identical CDR3. The V gene is TRBV12-3 or TRBV12-4, the J gene TRBJ2-6; D call uncertain. Trimming removed 6 bases at V and 0 bases at J, with 3 bases between. The CDR3 is 13 amino acids. The CDR3 spells CASSLSGANVLTF. DNA for the CDR3: TGTGCCAGCAGCCTCTCTGGGGCCAACGTCCTGACTTTC.

This clone has at least ten counts. The chain joins TRBV4-1 to TRBJ2-7; 8 positions match TRBD2. The CDR3 spans 17 residues. V was pared by 5 bases and J by 0 bases, with 12 bases of the junction left unmatched. The germline V gene encodes CDR1 MGHRA and CDR2 YSYEKL. CDR3 amino acids: CASSSSRLLAGSYEQYF. The DNA of the CDR3 is TGCGCCAGCAGCTCCTCCCGGCTCCTAGCGGGCTCCTACGAGCAGTACTTC.

Turning to this clone: Other nucleotide sequences in the sample specify the same CDR3. This sequence joins TRBV3-1 (or the pseudogene TRBV3-2) and TRBJ2-3, with 7 bases identical to TRBD1. The V and J ends lost 0 bases and 4 bases, in that order; junction bases with no gene match: 7. Germline CDR1 LGHDT, CDR2 YNNKEL (reference sequence). This CDR3 is built from 16 residues. The CDR3 DNA is TGTGCCAGCAGCCAAGAGGGCACAGGGGTATCAGATACGCAGTATTTT. Its protein product is CASSQEGTGVSDTQYF.

The CDR3 sequence: CASSATRGQPNTGELFF. CDR3 sequence (DNA): TGTGCCAGCAGTGCTACCAGGGGACAGCCGAACACCGGGGAGCTGTTTTTT. This chain links TRBV6-1 with TRBJ2-2; 7 positions match TRBD1. The V and J ends lost 4 bases and 0 bases, in that order; junction bases with no gene match: 8. This CDR3 is 17 amino acids long. Germline CDR1 reads MNHNS; CDR2 reads SASEGT.

The V and J genes are TRBV9 and TRBJ2-5; TRBD2 might be the D (5 bases). The CDR3 loop spans 14 amino acids. Per the germline V gene, CDR1 is SGDLS and CDR2 is YYNGEE. V dropped 4 bases and J dropped 0 bases, with 10 bases sitting between them. The CDR3 bases are TGTGCCAGCAGCCCCGGGATCAACCAAGAGACCCAGTACTTC. It specifies CASSPGINQETQYF.

The chain links TRBV30 to TRBJ1-2; 7 bases are shared with TRBD1. Germline loops: CDR1 GTSNPN, CDR2 SVGIG (reference sequence). V shed 0 bases, J shed 4 bases, and the junction held 11 bases outside the gene matches. This CDR3 is 16 amino acids long. The CDR3 reads CAWSVPGGLIGYGYTF. Written as DNA, the CDR3 is TGTGCCTGGAGTGTTCCAGGGGGGTTGATCGGCTATGGCTACACCTTC. Drawing the rest from reference TRBV30 and TRBJ1-2, the complete variable domain is SQTIHQWPATLVQPVGSPLSLECTVEGTSNPNLYWYRQAAGRGLQLLFYSVGIGQISSEVPQNLSASRPQDRQFILSSKKLLLSDSGFYLCAWSVPGGLIGYGYTFGSGTRLTVV.

The chain employs TRBV28 and TRBJ2-7; D is perhaps TRBD1 (5 bases). Looked up from germline, CDR1 is MDHEN and CDR2 is SYDVKM. CDR3 length: 12 residues. With 7 bases removed from V and 5 bases from J, the gap between germline ends came to 12 bases. CDR3 sequence (DNA): TGTGCCAGCAACGACAGTAAGGACGAGCAGTACTTC. As protein: CASNDSKDEQYF.

The V and J genes are TRBV27 and TRBJ1-5; perhaps TRBD1 as D (6 bases). CDR3 length: 15 amino acids. Germline CDR1 MNHEY, CDR2 SMNVEV (reference sequence). V was clipped by 1 base and J by 4 bases, with 11 bases between them. CDR3 region: CASSLLGAGNQPQHF. The CDR3 DNA reads as TGTGCCAGCAGTTTATTGGGGGCTGGGAATCAGCCCCAGCATTTT.

The count of this clone is one. The chain employs TRBV29-1 and TRBJ2-7; TRBD2 matches at 10 bases. CDR1 and CDR2 from the germline V gene are SQVTM and ANQGSEA. CDR3 length: 15 amino acids. The trim removed 3 bases at V and 2 bases at J, leaving 7 bases unmatched. The CDR3 here is CSVERESGGAYEQYF. As DNA, the CDR3 is TGCAGCGTTGAGAGGGAGAGCGGGGGGGCCTACGAGCAGTACTTC.

The chain combines TRBV7-2 with TRBJ2-1; 13 bases are shared with TRBD2. The V segment lost 4 bases and the J segment 5 bases; nucleotides outside the gene matches: 2. Germline V gene data show CDR1 as SGHTA and CDR2 as FQGNSA. The CDR3 runs 15 residues. CDR3 nucleotide sequence: TGTGCCAGCAGCTACACTAGCGGGGGGGACAATGAGCAGTTCTTC. This translates into CASSYTSGGDNEQFF.

This chain joins TRBV12-3 or TRBV12-4 and TRBJ1-2, with D possibly being TRBD1 (6 bases). V was shortened by 6 bases and J by 8 bases, with 10 bases between the two germline ends. The CDR3 loop spans 11 amino acids. The CDR3 DNA follows: TGTGCCAGCAGACAGGGTCTGGGCTACACCTTC. Its protein is CASRQGLGYTF.

The V and J genes are TRBV3-1 (or the pseudogene TRBV3-2) and TRBJ1-1, with TRBD1 as a possible D gene (5 bases). Trimming removed 6 bases at V and 5 bases at J, with 13 bases between. The CDR3 has 13 amino acids. Germline V gene data show CDR1 as LGHDT and CDR2 as YNNKEL (reference sequence). The CDR3 DNA follows: TGTGCCAGCAGACTTTTACAGGAGACTGAAGCTTTCTTT. Translation: CASRLLQETEAFF.

This clone has only one observation. This chain connects TRBV28 to TRBJ2-1, with a weak D call TRBD1 (6 bases). V was cut by 7 bases and J by 6 bases, with 16 bases left in between. CDR3 length: 14 amino acids. CDR1 MDHEN and CDR2 SYDVKM come from the germline V gene. CDR3 DNA sequence: TGTGCCAGCAACACCCCCGGCAGGGGCAATGAGCAGTTCTTC. It specifies CASNTPGRGNEQFF. Full variable domain (missing parts from reference TRBV28 and TRBJ2-1): DVKVTQSSRYLVKRTGEKVFLECVQDMDHENMFWYRQDPGLGLRLIYFSYDVKMKEKGDIPEGYSVSREKKERFSLILESASTNQTSMYLCASNTPGRGNEQFFGPGTRLTVL.

The chain couples TRBV5-3 to TRBJ2-3, with D maybe TRBD2 (6 bases). TRBV5-3 is marked as an open reading frame, function uncertain. The V gene lost 4 bases and the J gene lost 7 bases, with 10 bases spanning the gap. This CDR3 is 12 amino acids long. The DNA of the CDR3 is TGTGCCAGAAGCCACGGGACTTATACGCAGTATTTT. It specifies CARSHGTYTQYF.

The chain has TRBV28 and TRBJ1-1; D not certain. V was pared by 8 bases and J by 7 bases, with 14 bases between. CDR1 and CDR2 (germline): MDHEN, SYDVKM. The CDR3 extends over 12 amino acids. The CDR3 DNA reads as TGTGCCAGCCTCCATAGCCGGGGTGAAGCTTTCTTT. It codes for CASLHSRGEAFF.

The V and J genes are TRBV27 and TRBJ2-3, with D unclear. Trimming removed 6 bases from V and 6 bases from J, with 16 bases in between. Germline CDR1 MNHEY, CDR2 SMNVEV (reference sequence). The CDR3 has 14 amino acids. CDR3 sequence (DNA): TGTGCCAGCAGCCACTCCGCGCGCCTGGATACGCAGTATTTT. Translated, it gives CASSHSARLDTQYF.

A word on this clone: The identical CDR3 is also encoded by other nucleotide sequences in the sample. V usage is TRBV30 and J usage is TRBJ1-1; no reliable D call. The CDR3 contains 13 residues. Germline V lookup: CDR1 GTSNPN, CDR2 SVGIG (reference sequence). Trimming shortened V by 0 bases and J by 1 base, and 6 bases separated the two germline ends. As DNA, the CDR3 is TGTGCCTGGAGTGTACGCGGGAACACTGAAGCTTTCTTT. Translated, it gives CAWSVRGNTEAFF.

The rearrangement links TRBV12-5 to TRBJ1-1; D uncertain. There are 11 residues in the CDR3. V lost 5 bases to trimming and J lost 7 bases, with 8 bases between them. Germline values: CDR1 LGHNT, CDR2 FRNRAP. CDR3 bases: TGTGCTAGTGGTGCGCTGCATGAAGCTTTCTTT. Translated, it gives CASGALHEAFF.

DNA of the CDR3: TGTGCCAGCAGCCAAAGGGGAACTAGCGGCCTTGGGGGGCAGTTCTTC. It is translated as CASSQRGTSGLGGQFF. The chain is built from TRBV14 and TRBJ2-1, with TRBD2 matching over 8 bases. The V gene's germline CDR1 is SGHDN and CDR2 FVKESK. This CDR3 has 16 amino acids. V dropped 2 bases and J dropped 12; count of bases not matched to a gene: 15.

The J gene is TRBJ2-5, the V gene TRBV7-2, with TRBD2 matching 15 bases. In germline, CDR1 is SGHTA, CDR2 FQGNSA. Unmatched junction bases numbered 2, after V lost 5 bases and J lost 7 bases. The length of the CDR3 is 14 residues. In DNA, the CDR3 is TGTGCCAGCAGCCCGGGACTAGCGGGGGGGACCCAGTACTTC. Encoded protein: CASSPGLAGGTQYF. The variable domain in full, with the rest retrieved from reference TRBV7-2 and TRBJ2-5, is GAGVSQSPSNKVTEKGKDVELRCDPISGHTALYWYRQSLGQGLEFLIYFQGNSAPDKSGLPSDRFSAERTGGSVSTLTIQRTQQEDSAVYLCASSPGLAGGTQYFGPGTRLLVL.